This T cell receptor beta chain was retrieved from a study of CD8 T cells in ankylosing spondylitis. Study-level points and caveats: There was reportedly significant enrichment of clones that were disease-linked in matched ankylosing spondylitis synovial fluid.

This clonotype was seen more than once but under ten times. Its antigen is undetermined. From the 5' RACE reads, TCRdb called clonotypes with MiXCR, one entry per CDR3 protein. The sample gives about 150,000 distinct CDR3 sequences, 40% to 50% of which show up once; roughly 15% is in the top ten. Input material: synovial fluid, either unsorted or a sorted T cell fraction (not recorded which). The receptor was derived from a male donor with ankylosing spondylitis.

CDR3 bases: TGTGCCAGCACAGGGGGCTACTCCTACGAGCAGTACTTC. Translation: CASTGGYSYEQYF. The chain carries TRBV2 and TRBJ2-7; 8 bases fit TRBD1. Per germline, CDR1 SNHLY and CDR2 FYNNEI. V was clipped by 7 bases and J by 0 bases; unmatched bases: 2. The CDR3 has 13 residues. The variable domain in full, with the rest retrieved from reference TRBV2 and TRBJ2-7, is EPEVTQTPSHQVTQMGQEVILRCVPISNHLYFYWYRQILGQKVEFLVSFYNNEISEKSEIFDDQFSVERPDGSNFTLKIRSTKLEDSAMYFCASTGGYSYEQYFGPGTRLTVT.